This T cell receptor beta chain was retrieved from a study of metastatic and nonmetastatic thyroid tumors. Whole-study context: Across peripheral blood and tumor or nodule tissue samples taken from malignant and benign thyroid patients, the repertoires were compared with one another. General study findings and limits: Malignant thyroid tumors reportedly had TCR beta diversity that was significantly higher than in benign nodules, in blood and tumor.

In the original processing: The study's classifier, a distant-metastasis tool for papillary thyroid cancer, was built using CDR3 differences across clinicopathological groups. TCRdb re-called clones from the PCR reads using MiXCR. TCRdb assigned the V and J calls; the authors' analysis was not used. The data contain 22,000 or so clones, less than 25% of them seen just once; the ten biggest clones take up 9% to 15%. This clone has just a few counts. No antigen is known for it. Thyroid surgery was preceded by no treatment in any patient. V lost 10 bases, J lost 2 bases, and 16 bases lay in between. The CDR3 has 14 amino acids. CDR1 is WNHNN and CDR2 is SYGVQD in the germline V gene (reference sequence).

The rearrangement joins TRBV10-1 to TRBJ2-3, with D tentatively TRBD2 (6 bases). The source material was tumor tissue. The TCR comes from a female donor with papillary thyroid cancer or a benign thyroid nodule (not recorded which). Some clones in this sample may be carry-over from other donors' samples. The CDR3 reads CATRPREATDTQYF. CDR3 DNA sequence: TGCGCCACCAGACCCAGGGAGGCCACAGATACGCAGTATTTT.